This TCR beta chain is from a study of Tregs in tolerant kidney transplant recipients. Unstimulated Tregs (CD4+CD25+CD127-) and CD4+CD25- non-Tregs were sorted from PBMCs. Libraries were prepared by immunoSEQ multiplex PCR; TCRdb keeps only in-frame clonotypes and omits some of them. The sample records under 100,000 clones, just over 90% being singletons. Germline CDR1 and CDR2: SGHAT and FQNNGV. V lost 6 bases and J 2 bases, leaving 20 bases between the germline ends. The CDR3 length is 16 residues. Study observations and caveats: Findings come from small patient numbers and require larger validation.

With respect to this clone: Its target is not known.

Specimen: CD8+ T cells from blood. The receptor's source is a human donor in good health. The chain couples TRBV11-2 to TRBJ2-7, with D perhaps being TRBD1 or TRBD2 (5 bases each). CDR3 DNA: TGTGCCAGCAGTTCCCTAGAGGGGCGGTTTCCCTACGAGCAGTACTTC. This sequence encodes CASSSLEGRFPYEQYF.